The 21 T cell receptor beta chains below were found in one sample sequenced in a study of T cells expressing NK-cell markers. TCRdb re-called the 5' RACE reads and gives one entry per CDR3 protein, without DNA. The sample includes hundreds of thousands of distinct CDR3 sequences. Sequencing was performed on blood T cells: a sorted CD56 or NKG2C T cell subset, CD4+ or CD8+ T cells, or bulk PBMC T cells (not recorded which). The receptors were gathered from a woman between 18 and 70 years old in good health.

This chain joins TRBV7-3 and TRBJ2-1; TCRdb gives TRBD2 as the D gene, but with no DNA this cannot be confirmed. The CDR3 runs to 12 residues. CDR1 and CDR2 from the germline V gene are SGHTA and FQGTGA. The CDR3 is CASSPGSSEQFF.

The chain links TRBV3-1 to TRBJ2-3; the D gene TCRdb calls, TRBD1, cannot be checked with no DNA. CDR1 is LGHDT and CDR2 is YNNKEL in the germline V gene (reference sequence). CDR3 size: 15 residues. This CDR3 is CASSQDGPGVDTQYF.

The chain recombines TRBV29-1 with TRBJ1-2; there is no DNA to check the TCRdb D call of TRBD1. The CDR3 consists of 13 residues. Germline CDR1 and CDR2: SQVTM and ANQGSEA. CDR3 in amino acids: CSAGTGIRYGYTF.

The V and J genes are TRBV19 and TRBJ1-4. From germline, CDR1 is LNHDA and CDR2 SQIVND (reference sequence). The CDR3 runs to 16 residues. This CDR3 reads CASKDQGLKTNEKLFF.

The chain is built from TRBV6-4 and TRBJ2-1; TCRdb calls TRBD2, which cannot be checked without DNA. Germline V CDR1 and CDR2: MRHNA, SNTAGT. CDR3 length: 16 residues. This CDR3 is CASSDPLAGGGNEQFF.

The CDR3 here is CASSPTASEDEQFF. The V gene is TRBV7-3, the J gene TRBJ2-1; TCRdb calls TRBD2, which cannot be checked without DNA. The CDR3 has 14 amino acids. Germline-derived CDR1 and CDR2 are SGHTA and FQGTGA. The whole variable domain, remainder taken from reference TRBV7-3 and TRBJ2-1, is GAGVSQTPSNKVTEKGKYVELRCDPISGHTALYWYRQSLGQGPEFLIYFQGTGAADDSGLPNDRFFAVRPEGSVSTLKIQRTERGDSAVYLCASSPTASEDEQFFGPGTRLTVL.

The V call is TRBV7-9, the J call TRBJ1-1; TCRdb outputs TRBD1, but without DNA this stays unchecked. The V gene's germline CDR1 is SEHNR and CDR2 FQNEAQ (reference sequence). This CDR3 has 15 residues. The chain's CDR3 is CASSPTGGPNTEAFF. The full variable domain, in which reference TRBV7-9 and TRBJ1-1 provide the parts outside the CDR3, is DTGVSQNPRHKITKRGQNVTFRCDPISEHNRLYWYRQTLGQGPEFLTYFQNEAQLEKSRLLSDRFSAERPKGSFSTLEIQRTEQGDSAMYLCASSPTGGPNTEAFFGQGTRLTVV.

This rearrangement joins TRBV9 to TRBJ2-5; there is no DNA to check the TCRdb D call of TRBD1. Per germline, CDR1 SGDLS and CDR2 YYNGEE. There are 16 residues in the CDR3. The CDR3 protein is CASSVRGTSAQETQYF.

The chain has TRBV12-3 or TRBV12-4 and TRBJ1-1. CDR3 length: 12 amino acids. The CDR3 protein is CASRKADTEAFF.

The V and J genes are TRBV3-1 and TRBJ2-1. The CDR3 is 16 amino acids. Germline V gives CDR1 LGHDT, CDR2 YNNKEL (reference sequence). This CDR3 is CASSPSDGNIYNEQFF.

CDR3 loop: CASSLVGGKNTEAFF. The chain joins TRBV5-1 to TRBJ1-1; TCRdb picks TRBD1, but there is no DNA to check that call. Germline V gene lookup returns CDR1 SGHRS and CDR2 YFSETQ. The CDR3 has 15 amino acids.

The J gene is TRBJ1-1, the V gene TRBV12-3 or TRBV12-4; without DNA, the TCRdb call of TRBD1 cannot be checked. The CDR3 sequence is 15 residues long. The CDR3 protein is CASSFWGTGQAKAFF.

The rearrangement links TRBV12-3 or TRBV12-4 to TRBJ1-5; TCRdb picks TRBD1, but there is no DNA to check that call. The CDR3 extends over 13 amino acids. The CDR3 sequence: CASRDRWNQPQHF.

This chain links TRBV5-1 with TRBJ2-1; TCRdb picks TRBD2, but there is no DNA to check that call. Germline V CDR1 and CDR2: SGHRS, YFSETQ. This CDR3 has 15 residues. The CDR3 protein is CASSLGASGSNEQFF.

The chain couples TRBV20-1 to TRBJ2-7. The CDR3 sequence is 13 residues long. Germline CDR1 reads DFQATT; CDR2 reads SNEGSKA (reference sequence). CDR3 protein: CSARLQGLYEQYF.

The CDR3 is CSVLGGSPRDTQYF. The rearrangement uses TRBV29-1 and TRBJ2-3; TCRdb designates TRBD1, a call that cannot be tested without DNA. This CDR3 spans 14 amino acids. Germline V gene lookup returns CDR1 SQVTM and CDR2 ANQGSEA.

The V call is TRBV7-3, the J call TRBJ1-1; checking the TCRdb D call of TRBD1 is not possible without DNA. Germline V gene sequence: CDR1 SGHTA, CDR2 FQGTGA. The CDR3 is 14 amino acids. CDR3 region: CASSVNRANTEAFF.

V gene TRBV9 combines with J gene TRBJ1-1. This CDR3 has 14 residues. Germline V lookup: CDR1 SGDLS, CDR2 YYNGEE. This chain's CDR3 is CASSGNLHQTEAFF. Looking up the rest from reference TRBV9 and TRBJ1-1 gives the full variable domain: DSGVTQTPKHLITATGQRVTLRCSPRSGDLSVYWYQQSLDQGLQFLIQYYNGEERAKGNILERFSAQQFPDLHSELNLSSLELGDSALYFCASSGNLHQTEAFFGQGTRLTVV.

The rearrangement joins TRBV6-2 or TRBV6-3 to TRBJ2-1; TCRdb returns TRBD2, unconfirmable since there is no DNA. The V gene's germline CDR1 is MNHEY and CDR2 SVGEGT. This CDR3 is built from 15 residues. The CDR3 here is CASSSTSGNVNEQFF.

V and J are TRBV25-1 and TRBJ2-3; the TCRdb call, TRBD2, lacks DNA for checking. CDR1 MGHDK and CDR2 SYGVNS come from the germline V gene. The CDR3 runs 14 residues. Here the CDR3 reads CASSGRTYTDTQYF.

The genes are TRBV7-2 and TRBJ2-3; no DNA is available, so the TRBD1 call from TCRdb remains unchecked. CDR3 length: 14 residues. Per the germline V gene, CDR1 is SGHTA and CDR2 is FQGNSA. The CDR3 region is CASSQQGPTDTQYF.